This T cell receptor beta chain was recovered during a study of OX40 agonist ivuxolimab in advanced cancers. This CDR3 contains 13 residues. Trimming stripped 5 bases from V and 2 bases from J, with 9 bases between. Germline-derived CDR1 and CDR2 are LNHDA and SQIVND (reference sequence). Repertoires were generated with immunoSEQ multiplex PCR, while TCRdb's copy carries only in-frame clones and drops some. The sample shows about 70,000 clones, 92% of them seen only once. The source material was CD4+ or CD8+ T cells sorted from blood, sampled in a trial of the OX40 agonist ivuxolimab. This receptor was taken from an adult with an advanced solid tumor such as melanoma, head and neck, liver or kidney cancer. The chain carries TRBV19 and TRBJ2-5; D is uncertain. For the CDR3, the DNA is TGTGCCAGTAGTTTAACGCGGCAAGAGACCCAGTACTTC. Translation gives CASSLTRQETQYF.